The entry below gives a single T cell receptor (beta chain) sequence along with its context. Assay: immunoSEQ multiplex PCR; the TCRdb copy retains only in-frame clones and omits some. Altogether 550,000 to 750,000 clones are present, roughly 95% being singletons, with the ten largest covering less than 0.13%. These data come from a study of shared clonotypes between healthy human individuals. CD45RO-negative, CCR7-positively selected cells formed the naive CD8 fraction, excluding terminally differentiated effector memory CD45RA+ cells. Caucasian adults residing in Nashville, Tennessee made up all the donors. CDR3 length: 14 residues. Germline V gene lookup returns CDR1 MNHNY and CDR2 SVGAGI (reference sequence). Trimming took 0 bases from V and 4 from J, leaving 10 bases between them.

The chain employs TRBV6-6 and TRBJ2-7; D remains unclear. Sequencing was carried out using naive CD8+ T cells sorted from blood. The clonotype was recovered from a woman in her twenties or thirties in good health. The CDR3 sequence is CASSYSSGPYEQYF. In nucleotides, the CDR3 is TGTGCCAGCAGTTACTCGTCTGGGCCGTACGAGCAGTACTTC.